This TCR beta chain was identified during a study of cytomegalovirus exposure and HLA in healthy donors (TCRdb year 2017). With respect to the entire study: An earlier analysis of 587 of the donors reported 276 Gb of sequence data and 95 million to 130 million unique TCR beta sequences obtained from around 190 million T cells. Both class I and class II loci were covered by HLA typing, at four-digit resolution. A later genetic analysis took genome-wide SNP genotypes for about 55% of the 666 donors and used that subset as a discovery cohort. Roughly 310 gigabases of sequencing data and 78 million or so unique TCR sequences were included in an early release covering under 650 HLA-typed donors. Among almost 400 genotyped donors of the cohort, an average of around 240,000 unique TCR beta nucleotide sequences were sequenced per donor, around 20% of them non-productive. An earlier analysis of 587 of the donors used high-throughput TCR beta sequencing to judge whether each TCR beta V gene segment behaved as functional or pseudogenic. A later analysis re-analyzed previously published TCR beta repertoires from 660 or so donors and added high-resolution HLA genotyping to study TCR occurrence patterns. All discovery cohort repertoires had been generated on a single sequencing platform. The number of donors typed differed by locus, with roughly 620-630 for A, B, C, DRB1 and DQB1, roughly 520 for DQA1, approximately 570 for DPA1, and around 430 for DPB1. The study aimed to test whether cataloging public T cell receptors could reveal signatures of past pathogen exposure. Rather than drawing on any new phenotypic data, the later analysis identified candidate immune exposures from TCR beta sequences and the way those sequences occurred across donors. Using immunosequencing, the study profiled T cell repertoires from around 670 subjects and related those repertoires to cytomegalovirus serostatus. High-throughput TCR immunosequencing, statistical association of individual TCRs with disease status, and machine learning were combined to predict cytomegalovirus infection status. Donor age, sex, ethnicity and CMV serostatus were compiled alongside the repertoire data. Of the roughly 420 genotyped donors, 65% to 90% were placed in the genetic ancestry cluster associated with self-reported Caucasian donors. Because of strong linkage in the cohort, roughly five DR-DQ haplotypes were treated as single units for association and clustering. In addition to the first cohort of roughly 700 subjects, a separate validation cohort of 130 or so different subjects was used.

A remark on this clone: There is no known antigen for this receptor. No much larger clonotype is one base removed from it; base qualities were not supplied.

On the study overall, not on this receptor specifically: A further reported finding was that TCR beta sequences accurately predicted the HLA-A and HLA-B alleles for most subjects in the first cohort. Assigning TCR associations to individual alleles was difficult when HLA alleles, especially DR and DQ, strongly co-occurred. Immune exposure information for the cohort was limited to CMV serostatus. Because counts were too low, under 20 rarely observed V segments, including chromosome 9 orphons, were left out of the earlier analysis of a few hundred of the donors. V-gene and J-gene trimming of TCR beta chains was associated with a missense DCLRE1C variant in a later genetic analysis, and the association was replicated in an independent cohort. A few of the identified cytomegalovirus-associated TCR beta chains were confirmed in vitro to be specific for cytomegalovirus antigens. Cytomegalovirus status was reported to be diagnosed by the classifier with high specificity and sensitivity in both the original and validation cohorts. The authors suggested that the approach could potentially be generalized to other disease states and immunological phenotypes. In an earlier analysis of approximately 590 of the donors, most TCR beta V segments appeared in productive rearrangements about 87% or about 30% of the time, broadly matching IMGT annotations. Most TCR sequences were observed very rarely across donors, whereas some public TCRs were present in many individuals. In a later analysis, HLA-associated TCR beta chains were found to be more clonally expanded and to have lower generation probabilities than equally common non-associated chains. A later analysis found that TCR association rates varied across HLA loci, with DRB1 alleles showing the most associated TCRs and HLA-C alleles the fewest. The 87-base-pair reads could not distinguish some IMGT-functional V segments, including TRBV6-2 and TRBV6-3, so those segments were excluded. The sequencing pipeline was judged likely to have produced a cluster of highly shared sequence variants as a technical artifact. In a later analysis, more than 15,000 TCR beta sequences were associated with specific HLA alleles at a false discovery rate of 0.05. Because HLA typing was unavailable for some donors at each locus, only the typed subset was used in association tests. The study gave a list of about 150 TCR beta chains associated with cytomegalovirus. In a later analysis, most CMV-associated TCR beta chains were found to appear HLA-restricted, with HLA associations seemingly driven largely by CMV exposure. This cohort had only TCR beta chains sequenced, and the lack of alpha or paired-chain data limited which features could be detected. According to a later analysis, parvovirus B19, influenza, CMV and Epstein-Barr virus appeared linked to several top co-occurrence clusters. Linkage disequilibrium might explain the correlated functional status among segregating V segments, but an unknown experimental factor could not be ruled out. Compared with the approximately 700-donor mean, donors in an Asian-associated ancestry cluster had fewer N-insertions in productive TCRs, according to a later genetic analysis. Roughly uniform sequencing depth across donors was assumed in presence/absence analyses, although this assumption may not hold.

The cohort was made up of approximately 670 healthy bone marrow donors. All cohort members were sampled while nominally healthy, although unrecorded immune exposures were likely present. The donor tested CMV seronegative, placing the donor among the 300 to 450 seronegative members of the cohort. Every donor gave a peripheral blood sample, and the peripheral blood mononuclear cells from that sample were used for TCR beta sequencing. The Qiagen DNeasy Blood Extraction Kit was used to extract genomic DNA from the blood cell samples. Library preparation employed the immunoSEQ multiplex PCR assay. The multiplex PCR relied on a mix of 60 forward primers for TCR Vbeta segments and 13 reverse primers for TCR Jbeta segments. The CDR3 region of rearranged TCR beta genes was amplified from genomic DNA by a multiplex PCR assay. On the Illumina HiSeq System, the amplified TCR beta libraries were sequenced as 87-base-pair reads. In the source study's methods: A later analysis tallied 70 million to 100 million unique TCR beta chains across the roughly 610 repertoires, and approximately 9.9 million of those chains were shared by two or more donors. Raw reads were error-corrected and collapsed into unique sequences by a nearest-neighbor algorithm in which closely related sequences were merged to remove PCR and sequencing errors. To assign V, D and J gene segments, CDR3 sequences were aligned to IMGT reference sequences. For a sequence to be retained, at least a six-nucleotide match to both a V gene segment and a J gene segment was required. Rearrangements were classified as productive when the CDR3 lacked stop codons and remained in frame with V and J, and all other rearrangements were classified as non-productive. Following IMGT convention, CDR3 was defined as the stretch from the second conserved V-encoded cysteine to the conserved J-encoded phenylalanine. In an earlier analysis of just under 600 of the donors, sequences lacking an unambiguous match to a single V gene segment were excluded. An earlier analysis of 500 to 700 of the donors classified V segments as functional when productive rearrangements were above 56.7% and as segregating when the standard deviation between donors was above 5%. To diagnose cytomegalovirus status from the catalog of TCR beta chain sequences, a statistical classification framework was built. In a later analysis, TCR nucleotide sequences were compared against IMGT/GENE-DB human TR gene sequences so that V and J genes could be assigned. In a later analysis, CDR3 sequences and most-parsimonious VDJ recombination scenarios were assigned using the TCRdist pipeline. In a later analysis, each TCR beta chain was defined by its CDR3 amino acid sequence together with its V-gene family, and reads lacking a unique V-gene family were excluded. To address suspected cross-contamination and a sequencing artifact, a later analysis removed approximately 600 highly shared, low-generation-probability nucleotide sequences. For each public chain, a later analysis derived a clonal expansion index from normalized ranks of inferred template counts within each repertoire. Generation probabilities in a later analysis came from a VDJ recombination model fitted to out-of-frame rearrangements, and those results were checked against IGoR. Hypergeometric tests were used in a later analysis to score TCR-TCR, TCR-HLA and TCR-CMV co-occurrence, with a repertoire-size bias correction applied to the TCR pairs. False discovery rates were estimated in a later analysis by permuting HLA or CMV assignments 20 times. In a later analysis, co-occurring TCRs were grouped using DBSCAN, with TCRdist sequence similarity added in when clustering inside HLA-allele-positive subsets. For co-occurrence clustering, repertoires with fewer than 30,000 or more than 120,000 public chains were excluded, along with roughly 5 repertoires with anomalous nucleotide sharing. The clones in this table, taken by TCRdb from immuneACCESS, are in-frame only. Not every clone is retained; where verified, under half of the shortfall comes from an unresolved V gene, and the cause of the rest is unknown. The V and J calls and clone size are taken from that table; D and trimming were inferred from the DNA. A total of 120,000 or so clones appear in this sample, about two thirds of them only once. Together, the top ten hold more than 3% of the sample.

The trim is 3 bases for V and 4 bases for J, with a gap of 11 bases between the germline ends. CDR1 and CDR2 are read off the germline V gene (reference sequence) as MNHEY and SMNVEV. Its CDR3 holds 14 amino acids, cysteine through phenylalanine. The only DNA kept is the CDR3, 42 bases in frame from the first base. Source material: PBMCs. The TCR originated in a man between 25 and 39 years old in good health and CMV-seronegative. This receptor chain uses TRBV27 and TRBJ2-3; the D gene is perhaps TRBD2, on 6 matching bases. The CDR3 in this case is CASSFGGSADTQYF. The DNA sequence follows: TGTGCCAGCAGTTTTGGGGGGTCGGCAGATACGCAGTATTTT.